The next 7 T cell receptor beta chains were all read from a single sample in a study of blood T cell repertoires in COVID-19. Measured with immunoSEQ multiplex PCR; TCRdb has only the in-frame clones, and not every one. The repertoire consists of 120,000 to 150,000 clones, with more than 75% occurring once and the leading ten covering about 6.5%. The sample comprised peripheral blood. Source of these receptors: a man older than 75 with acute or convalescent COVID-19.

CDR3 loop: CASKRSTGETQYF. DNA for the CDR3: TGTGCCAGCAAGCGAAGTACCGGAGAGACCCAGTACTTC. The chain joins TRBV27 to TRBJ2-5, with D hard to call. CDR3 length equals 13 residues. Between the trimmed V and J ends, which lost 7 bases and 4 bases, there was a span of 13 bases. Looked up from germline, CDR1 is MNHEY and CDR2 is SMNVEV (reference sequence).

The gene calls are TRBV10-3 and TRBJ2-7; a weak D match, TRBD2 (6 bases). The V end was cut by 2 bases, the J end by 3 bases, with 8 bases between. The CDR3 extends over 13 amino acids. The germline V gene has CDR1 ENHRY and CDR2 SYGVKD. DNA for the CDR3: TGTGCCATCAGTGAGGTGCGGGGCTACGAGCAGTACTTC. Encoded protein: CAISEVRGYEQYF.

The count of this clone is one. V and J are TRBV18 and TRBJ2-7; 10 bases match TRBD1. CDR1 KGHSH and CDR2 LQKENI come from the germline V gene. Trimming removed 2 bases from V and 6 bases from J; junction bases left unmatched: 4. CDR3 length: 14 residues. Here the CDR3 DNA reads TGTGCCAGCTCACCAGGGACAGGGGAACGCGAGCAGTACTTC. This translates into CASSPGTGEREQYF.

The chain carries TRBV5-1 and TRBJ1-5, with TRBD1 as a possible D gene (5 bases). V gave up 0 bases and J gave up 1 base, with 11 bases separating them. Germline loops: CDR1 SGHRS, CDR2 YFSETQ. The CDR3 length is 16 residues. This CDR3 reads CASSLGGDLSNQPQHF. CDR3 in DNA: TGCGCCAGCAGCTTGGGGGGGGATCTGAGCAATCAGCCCCAGCATTTT.

This clone was picked up one time. The V gene is TRBV27, the J gene TRBJ1-3; no firm D call. This CDR3 contains 13 residues. The germline V gene has CDR1 MNHEY and CDR2 SMNVEV (reference sequence). Between the trimmed V and J ends, which lost 2 bases and 2 bases, there was a span of 4 bases. The chain's CDR3 is CASSLQAGNTIYF. The CDR3 nucleotides read TGTGCCAGCAGTTTACAGGCTGGAAACACCATATATTTT.

The chain links TRBV5-1 to TRBJ2-7; TRBD1 matches at 7 bases. V trimming: 3 bases; J trimming: 2 bases; junction bases outside the gene matches: 8. From germline, CDR1 is SGHRS and CDR2 YFSETQ. CDR3 size: 15 residues. The CDR3 here is CASSSGQLTTYEQYF. The CDR3, as DNA: TGCGCCAGCAGCTCGGGACAGCTTACTACCTACGAGCAGTACTTC. The full variable domain, in which reference TRBV5-1 and TRBJ2-7 provide the parts outside the CDR3, is KAGVTQTPRYLIKTRGQQVTLSCSPISGHRSVSWYQQTPGQGLQFLFEYFSETQRNKGNFPGRFSGRQFSNSRSEMNVSTLELGDSALYLCASSSGQLTTYEQYFGPGTRLTVT.

This clone was picked up one time. This chain links TRBV7-8 with TRBJ2-1; a weak D match, TRBD2 (6 bases). Germline V lookup: CDR1 SGHVS, CDR2 FQNEAQ. The CDR3 spans 15 residues. Trimming left V 6 bases short and J 3 bases short, with 15 bases between. CDR3 amino acids: CASRVDWGDYNEQFF. The CDR3, as DNA: TGTGCCAGCAGAGTCGACTGGGGGGACTACAATGAGCAGTTCTTC.